Detailed here is one TCR beta chain. This entry belongs to a study of blood T cell repertoires in COVID-19. Study as a whole: COVID-19 samples, acute and convalescent, were from the United States, Italy and Spain.

The CDR3 spans 15 residues. V shed 2 bases, J shed 2 bases, and the junction held 2 bases outside the gene matches. Germline V gene data show CDR1 as SGHNT and CDR2 as YYREEE (reference sequence). Original methodology: Amplification of reference gene primers provided the estimated nucleated cell counts. Assay used: immunoSEQ multiplex PCR; TCRdb lists only in-frame clones, some missing. V, J and clone size are those of that table, while D and trimming were read from the DNA. The sample lists some 110,000 clones, around 82% occurring once. The TCR was taken from a man between 60 and 75 years old with acute or convalescent COVID-19. Source material: peripheral blood. This sequence joins TRBV5-4 and TRBJ2-3, with 10 positions matching TRBD2. The CDR3 region has the DNA TGTGCCAGCAGCTTAAGCGGGGGGGCCACAGATACGCAGTATTTT. Encoded protein: CASSLSGGATDTQYF.